This passage covers 28 T cell receptor beta chains from one sample sequenced in a study of blood T cell repertoires in COVID-19. Method: immunoSEQ multiplex PCR; TCRdb's copy keeps in-frame clones and lacks some. The data hold fewer than 350,000 clones, with 85% observed a single time. The source material was PBMCs or T cells enriched from blood (not recorded which). These receptors came from a woman aged 45 to 65 who had recovered from COVID-19.

The chain links TRBV7-2 to TRBJ2-3, with 11 bases identical to TRBD2. Germline V lookup: CDR1 SGHTA, CDR2 FQGNSA. The J segment lost 5 bases and the V segment lost 4 bases, leaving 8 bases of the junction unmatched. The CDR3 runs to 16 residues. CDR3 loop: CASSSHSGRVVDTQYF. The CDR3 DNA reads TGTGCCAGCAGCTCCCATAGCGGGAGGGTGGTAGATACGCAGTATTTT. The whole variable domain, filled in from reference TRBV7-2 and TRBJ2-3, reads GAGVSQSPSNKVTEKGKDVELRCDPISGHTALYWYRQSLGQGLEFLIYFQGNSAPDKSGLPSDRFSAERTGGSVSTLTIQRTQQEDSAVYLCASSSHSGRVVDTQYFGPGTRLTVL.

The chain employs TRBV19 and TRBJ1-1; TRBD1 is a possible D gene (6 bases). The CDR3 is 14 amino acids. V shed 6 bases and J shed 5 bases, with 16 bases lying between them. Per the germline V gene, CDR1 is LNHDA and CDR2 is SQIVND (reference sequence). The CDR3, as DNA: TGTGCCAGTAGGATACAGGGTACGGTAACTGAAGCTTTCTTT. This translates into CASRIQGTVTEAFF.

The chain combines TRBV7-9 with TRBJ2-3; weak D call: TRBD1 (6 bases). Trimming stripped 5 bases from V and 3 bases from J, with 9 bases between. The CDR3 is made up of 13 amino acids. Germline assignment: CDR1 SEHNR and CDR2 FQNEAQ (reference sequence). CDR3 sequence reads: CASSRTATDTQYF. The CDR3 DNA reads TGTGCCAGCAGCAGGACAGCTACAGATACGCAGTATTTT. The whole variable domain, filled in from reference TRBV7-9 and TRBJ2-3, reads DTGVSQNPRHKITKRGQNVTFRCDPISEHNRLYWYRQTLGQGPEFLTYFQNEAQLEKSRLLSDRFSAERPKGSFSTLEIQRTEQGDSAMYLCASSRTATDTQYFGPGTRLTVL.

The gene calls are TRBV14 and TRBJ2-7; the match to TRBD1 covers 10 bases. CDR1 and CDR2 (germline): SGHDN, FVKESK. The CDR3 consists of 16 residues. Trimming removed 3 bases from V and 3 bases from J; junction bases left unmatched: 8. CDR3 DNA: TGTGCCAGCAGCCATGAAGGACAGGGGGTAGGCTACGAGCAGTACTTC. Its protein product is CASSHEGQGVGYEQYF.

The gene calls are TRBV19 and TRBJ1-2; 7 nucleotides agree with TRBD1. This CDR3 is built from 13 residues. V was clipped by 10 bases and J by 4 bases; unmatched bases: 9. In germline, CDR1 is LNHDA, CDR2 SQIVND (reference sequence). CDR3 nucleotides: TGTGCCACCTCCGACAGGGTGCCCTATGGCTACACCTTC. Translating it yields CATSDRVPYGYTF.

The chain combines TRBV6-5 with TRBJ2-7; D unclear. Germline V gives CDR1 MNHEY, CDR2 SVGAGI. V lost 3 bases and J lost 5, with 17 bases in between. The CDR3 is 15 amino acids. Here the CDR3 reads CASSYSYFEANEQYF. The CDR3 DNA reads as TGTGCCAGCAGTTATAGTTATTTCGAGGCCAACGAGCAGTACTTC.

This clone was counted a few times. This chain connects TRBV18 to TRBJ1-3; 8 bases are a match to TRBD1. CDR1 KGHSH and CDR2 LQKENI come from the germline V gene. Trimming at V came to 5 bases and at J to 4 bases, leaving 10 bases not matched to a gene. The CDR3 length is 16 residues. The CDR3: CASSAEQGARGNTIYF. DNA of the CDR3: TGTGCCAGCTCAGCGGAGCAGGGGGCAAGAGGAAACACCATATATTTT.

V is TRBV27 and J is TRBJ2-7, with 8 bases matching TRBD1. V dropped 2 bases and J dropped 3; count of bases not matched to a gene: 6. Germline-derived CDR1 and CDR2 are MNHEY and SMNVEV (reference sequence). The CDR3 covers 15 residues. The DNA of the CDR3 is TGTGCCAGCAGTTTAGGGTCAGGGGGCATCTACGAGCAGTACTTC. Its translation: CASSLGSGGIYEQYF.

The chain couples TRBV10-3 to TRBJ1-1; maybe TRBD1 (5 bases). Trimming took 0 bases from V and 1 from J, leaving 12 bases between them. This CDR3 has 16 residues. Looked up from germline, CDR1 is ENHRY and CDR2 is SYGVKD. This CDR3 is CAISESGGTANTEAFF. In DNA, the CDR3 is TGTGCCATCAGTGAGTCGGGAGGGACGGCGAACACTGAAGCTTTCTTT.

This rearrangement joins TRBV7-8 to TRBJ2-5; 8 bases match TRBD2. The germline CDR1 and CDR2 sequences are SGHVS and FQNEAQ. The CDR3 extends over 18 amino acids. V lost 1 base to trimming and J lost 4 bases; unmatched junction nucleotides: 14. CDR3 sequence: CASSLGLGIAGTRETQYF. CDR3 coding DNA: TGTGCCAGCAGCTTAGGGCTAGGGATAGCGGGAACGAGAGAGACCCAGTACTTC.

V and J are TRBV7-2 and TRBJ1-1; 8 bases map to TRBD1. The trim removed 5 bases at V and 5 bases at J, leaving 7 bases unmatched. This CDR3 comprises 14 residues. CDR1 and CDR2 from the germline V gene are SGHTA and FQGNSA. The CDR3 sequence is CASSPYRGGTEAFF. The CDR3 DNA sequence: TGTGCCAGCAGCCCTTACAGGGGGGGGACTGAAGCTTTCTTT.

The chain carries TRBV28 and TRBJ1-2; 9 nucleotides match TRBD1. The CDR3 covers 12 residues. Germline CDR1 and CDR2: MDHEN and SYDVKM. The CDR3 coding sequence is TGTTATTCTACAGGGGGCTCGAGCGGCTACACCTTC. This codes for CYSTGGSSGYTF.

In nucleotides, the CDR3 is TGTGCCAGCAGTGGACGGACAGGGGCCCACTGGGAAGAGCAGTACTTC. It yields the protein CASSGRTGAHWEEQYF. The chain has TRBV5-5 and TRBJ2-7; 9 bases agree with TRBD1. CDR1 is SGHKS, CDR2 YYEKEE, per germline (reference sequence). V trimming: 5 bases; J trimming: 7 bases; junction bases outside the gene matches: 16. The CDR3 sequence is 16 residues long. Variable domain in full (rest from reference TRBV5-5 and TRBJ2-7): DAGVTQSPTHLIKTRGQQVTLRCSPISGHKSVSWYQQVLGQGPQFIFQYYEKEERGRGNFPDRFSARQFPNYSSELNVNALLLGDSALYLCASSGRTGAHWEEQYFGPGTRLTVT.

J is TRBJ2-3 and V is TRBV27; TRBD2 matches at 13 bases. Germline-derived CDR1 and CDR2 are MNHEY and SMNVEV (reference sequence). This CDR3 has 18 amino acids. V dropped 5 bases and J dropped 1; count of bases not matched to a gene: 9. The CDR3 loop reads CASSPIPGLAGRTDTQYF. The CDR3 DNA reads as TGTGCCAGCAGTCCGATTCCGGGACTAGCGGGACGCACAGATACGCAGTATTTT.

This chain links TRBV30 with TRBJ1-2; 7 nucleotides match TRBD1. Germline CDR1 and CDR2: GTSNPN and SVGIG (reference sequence). The length of the CDR3 is 11 residues. After removal of 7 bases from V and 7 bases from J, the junction contained 6 bases not matched to a gene. The CDR3 nucleotides read TGTGCCTCCGACAGGGCTGGTGGCTACACCTTC. Amino acids: CASDRAGGYTF.

The table lists this clone with a few counts. The genes are TRBV7-7 and TRBJ2-2; TRBD2 might be the D (6 bases). Trimming left V 5 bases short and J 1 base short, with 11 bases between. The CDR3 has 15 residues. CDR1 SSHAT and CDR2 FNYEAQ come from the germline V gene (reference sequence). The CDR3 DNA reads TGTGCCAGCAGCCGGGAGCCACGGAACACCGGGGAGCTGTTTTTT. This gives the protein CASSREPRNTGELFF.

The CDR3 spells CASRADSSNQPQHF. CDR3 nucleotide sequence: TGTGCCAGCAGGGCTGACAGTAGCAATCAGCCCCAGCATTTT. The chain employs TRBV28 and TRBJ1-5; D is possibly TRBD1 (5 bases). The V end was cut by 6 bases, the J end by 0 bases, with 9 bases between. This CDR3 contains 14 residues. The germline V gene encodes CDR1 MDHEN and CDR2 SYDVKM.

The chain couples TRBV4-1 to TRBJ1-6, with D perhaps TRBD1 (5 bases). Germline loops: CDR1 MGHRA, CDR2 YSYEKL. The V end was cut by 1 base, the J end by 10 bases, with 14 bases between. The CDR3 extends over 15 amino acids. CDR3 sequence (DNA): TGCGCCAGCAGCCAAGCCGCACAGGTCGGGTCACCCCTCCACTTT. Translated, it gives CASSQAAQVGSPLHF.

The chain combines TRBV24-1 with TRBJ2-5, with TRBD2 identical over 11 bases. J lost 4 bases, V lost 3 bases, and 6 bases had no gene match. The CDR3 is made up of 16 amino acids. Germline V gene lookup returns CDR1 KGHDR and CDR2 SFDVKD. CDR3 nucleotides: TGTGCCACCAGTGATACTGATGGACTAGCGGGAGAGACCCAGTACTTC. Translating gives CATSDTDGLAGETQYF.

In the case of this clone: Other DNA sequences in the same sample also yield this CDR3. The chain recombines TRBV6-5 with TRBJ1-1; 7 nucleotides agree with TRBD1. Germline V gene lookup returns CDR1 MNHEY and CDR2 SVGAGI. This CDR3 is built from 15 residues. V gave up 0 bases and J gave up 5 bases; unmatched junction bases: 6. CDR3 residues: CASSYSRTGNTEAFF. Written as DNA, the CDR3 is TGTGCCAGCAGTTACTCCAGGACAGGAAATACTGAAGCTTTCTTT.

The V and J genes are TRBV21-1 and TRBJ1-1. TRBV21-1 is noted as a pseudogene. The CDR3 contains 15 residues. This chain's CDR3 is CASKGIWRGETEAFF. The CDR3 coding sequence is TGTGCCAGCAAAGGAATATGGAGGGGTGAAACTGAAGCTTTCTTT.

The chain combines TRBV5-6 with TRBJ2-7; D ambiguous. Germline lookup yields CDR1 SGHDT and CDR2 YYEEEE. CDR3 length: 15 amino acids. V lost 4 bases, J lost 2 bases, and 16 bases lay in between. This CDR3 is CASSPLGSLTYEQYF. The CDR3, as DNA: TGTGCCAGCAGCCCCCTGGGCAGCCTCACCTACGAGCAGTACTTC.

The chain joins TRBV2 to TRBJ1-5, with D possibly TRBD1 on 5 matching bases. Germline-derived CDR1 and CDR2 are SNHLY and FYNNEI. Trimming left V 5 bases short and J 6 bases short, with 14 bases between. The CDR3 sequence is 14 residues long. The CDR3 sequence is CASSLGGGTQPQHF. CDR3 coding DNA: TGTGCCAGCAGTCTGGGGGGGGGTACTCAGCCCCAGCATTTT.

The table lists this clone with a count of one. V is TRBV30 and J is TRBJ1-1; D not certain. The V end lost 8 bases, the J end lost 6 bases, and 10 bases lay between the germline ends. Looked up from germline, CDR1 is GTSNPN and CDR2 is SVGIG (reference sequence). This CDR3 comprises 10 residues. The CDR3 spells CAASVAEAFF. CDR3 DNA: TGTGCCGCTAGCGTCGCTGAAGCTTTCTTT.

This sequence joins TRBV5-1 and TRBJ2-2; 7 bases are shared with TRBD1. J was trimmed by 4 bases and V by 6 bases; bases with no gene match: 9. The CDR3 has 15 residues. The germline V gene encodes CDR1 SGHRS and CDR2 YFSETQ. This chain's CDR3 is CASTLDRVATGELFF. DNA of the CDR3: TGCGCCAGCACCTTAGACAGGGTGGCCACCGGGGAGCTGTTTTTT.

This chain uses TRBV29-1 with TRBJ2-7; 8 bases align to TRBD2. Germline V gene sequence: CDR1 SQVTM, CDR2 ANQGSEA. The J segment lost 3 bases and the V segment lost 4 bases, leaving 5 bases of the junction unmatched. The CDR3 is 13 residues long. The CDR3 region is CSVAGLALYEQYF. In DNA form, the CDR3 reads TGCAGCGTTGCTGGACTAGCCCTCTACGAGCAGTACTTC.

The V gene is TRBV12-3 or TRBV12-4, the J gene TRBJ1-2; unclear D gene. The CDR3 consists of 13 residues. With 6 bases removed from V and 0 bases from J, the gap between germline ends came to 8 bases. This CDR3 is CASRSGANYGYTF. The CDR3 coding sequence is TGTGCCAGCAGATCGGGAGCTAACTATGGCTACACCTTC.

This clone came up a few times. This sequence joins TRBV3-1 (or the pseudogene TRBV3-2) and TRBJ2-7; TRBD2 matches at 11 bases. Germline CDR1 is LGHDT and CDR2 is YNNKEL (reference sequence). The CDR3 loop spans 15 amino acids. V lost 4 bases and J lost 2; bases outside the gene matches: 4. CDR3: CASSPGLAAAYEQYF. DNA for the CDR3: TGTGCCAGCAGCCCGGGACTAGCGGCCGCCTACGAGCAGTACTTC.